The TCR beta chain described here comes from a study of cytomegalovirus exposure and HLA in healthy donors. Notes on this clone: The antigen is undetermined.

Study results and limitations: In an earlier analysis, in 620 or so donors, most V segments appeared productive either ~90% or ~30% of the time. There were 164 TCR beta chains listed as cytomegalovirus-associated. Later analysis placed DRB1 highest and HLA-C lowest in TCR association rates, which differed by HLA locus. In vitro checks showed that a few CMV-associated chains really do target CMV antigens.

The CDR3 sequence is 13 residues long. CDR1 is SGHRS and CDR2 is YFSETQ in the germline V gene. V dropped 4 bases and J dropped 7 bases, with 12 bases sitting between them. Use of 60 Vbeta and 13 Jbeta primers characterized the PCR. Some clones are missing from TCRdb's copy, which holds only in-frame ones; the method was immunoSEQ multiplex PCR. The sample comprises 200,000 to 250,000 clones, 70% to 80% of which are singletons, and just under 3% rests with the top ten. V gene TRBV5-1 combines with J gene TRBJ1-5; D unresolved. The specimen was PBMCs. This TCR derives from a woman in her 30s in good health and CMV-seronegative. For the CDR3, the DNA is TGCGCCAGCAGCCCCTGGACGGGACAGCCCCAGCATTTT. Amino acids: CASSPWTGQPQHF.